What follows are 24 T cell receptor beta chains derived from one specimen sequenced in a study of chemoradiotherapy in HPV16-positive cancers. This table comes from immunoSEQ multiplex PCR, and its TCRdb copy is limited to in-frame clones, with some not included. There are 2,000 to 2,500 clones in the sample; approximately 93% occur only once, and over 3% lies in the top ten. The sequencing here drew on tumor tissue, taken from a patient who underwent chemoradiotherapy. The receptor source for this set is a human donor with HPV-associated anogenital cancer.

The V and J genes are TRBV10-3 and TRBJ1-4, with a tentative D call TRBD1 (5 bases). V lost 7 bases, J lost 4 bases, and 10 bases lay in between. CDR1 is ENHRY, CDR2 SYGVKD, per germline. The CDR3 length is 13 residues. This chain's CDR3 is CAIKGLVNEKLFF. DNA of the CDR3: TGTGCCATCAAGGGACTGGTTAATGAAAAACTGTTTTTT.

This clone was seen just once. V is TRBV11-2 and J is TRBJ1-1, with D uncertain. CDR3 length equals 15 residues. Trimming left V 2 bases short and J 4 bases short, with 14 bases between. In germline, CDR1 is SGHAT, CDR2 FQNNGV. This chain's CDR3 is CASSLMVSRGTEAFF. CDR3 in DNA: TGTGCCAGCAGCTTAATGGTTAGTAGAGGCACTGAAGCTTTCTTT.

The chain joins TRBV2 to TRBJ2-7; a possible D gene is TRBD1 (5 bases). Trimming took 7 bases from V and 2 from J, leaving 12 bases between them. CDR3 length equals 13 residues. CDR1 and CDR2 from the germline V gene are SNHLY and FYNNEI. CDR3 sequence: CASTSGRAYEQYF. The DNA of the CDR3 is TGTGCCAGCACCTCAGGCAGGGCCTACGAGCAGTACTTC. Combining the CDR3 with reference TRBV2 and TRBJ2-7 gives the whole variable domain EPEVTQTPSHQVTQMGQEVILRCVPISNHLYFYWYRQILGQKVEFLVSFYNNEISEKSEIFDDQFSVERPDGSNFTLKIRSTKLEDSAMYFCASTSGRAYEQYFGPGTRLTVT.

This sequence joins TRBV30 and TRBJ1-1, with TRBD1 identical over 7 bases. Germline V gene sequence: CDR1 GTSNPN, CDR2 SVGIG (reference sequence). The CDR3 loop spans 13 amino acids. V gave up 0 bases and J gave up 4 bases; unmatched junction bases: 2. CDR3 nucleotides: TGTGCCTGGAGTGTTTACAGGGGCACTGAAGCTTTCTTT. Translation gives CAWSVYRGTEAFF.

J is TRBJ2-3 and V is TRBV7-2; 8 positions match TRBD1. Germline CDR1 is SGHTA and CDR2 is FQGNSA. V lost 5 bases, J lost 5 bases, and 6 bases stayed unmatched. This CDR3 has 14 amino acids. The CDR3 nucleotides read TGTGCCAGCAGCCCCCTCGGACAGGGAGATACGCAGTATTTT. Its protein product is CASSPLGQGDTQYF.

The chain couples TRBV7-8 to TRBJ2-7; 9 bases agree with TRBD1. This CDR3 region has 16 residues. V shed 4 bases, J shed 3 bases, and the junction held 10 bases outside the gene matches. Germline CDR1 is SGHVS and CDR2 is FQNEAQ. The CDR3 region is CASSSLPGQGYYEQYF. CDR3 nucleotides: TGTGCCAGCAGCTCCCTACCGGGACAGGGTTACTACGAGCAGTACTTC. The entire variable domain, with the rest obtained from reference TRBV7-8 and TRBJ2-7, is as follows: GAGVSQSPRYKVAKRGQDVALRCDPISGHVSLFWYQQALGQGPEFLTYFQNEAQLDKSGLPSDRFFAERPEGSVSTLKIQRTQQEDSAVYLCASSSLPGQGYYEQYFGPGTRLTVT.

This clone has just one count. The chain uses TRBV7-6 and TRBJ2-3; 11 bases match TRBD2. The junction had 11 bases not matched to a gene; V was cut back by 1 base and J by 11 bases. The CDR3 has 16 residues. Germline lookup yields CDR1 SGHVS and CDR2 FNYEAQ. The CDR3 DNA is TGTGCCAGCAGCTTAGTGGTAGCGGGGGGGCCTCACGGGCAGTATTTT. It codes for CASSLVVAGGPHGQYF.

The CDR3 bases are TGTGCCAGCAGTAGAGGGACAGGGCAGGGCTACACCTTC. Its protein product is CASSRGTGQGYTF. The chain employs TRBV6-5 and TRBJ1-2, with 9 positions matching TRBD1. The junction had 6 bases not matched to a gene; V was cut back by 5 bases and J by 8 bases. Per germline, CDR1 MNHEY and CDR2 SVGAGI. The CDR3 runs to 13 residues.

The chain uses TRBV14 and TRBJ2-3; D is unresolved. V lost 4 bases and J 0 bases, leaving 17 bases between the germline ends. The length of the CDR3 is 17 residues. The germline gives CDR1 SGHDN, CDR2 FVKESK. This CDR3 is CASSRRTHISSTDTQYF. In DNA, the CDR3 is TGTGCCAGCAGCCGCCGCACCCACATCTCTAGCACAGATACGCAGTATTTT.

This sequence joins TRBV29-1 and TRBJ2-1; no reliable D call. Between the trimmed V and J ends, which lost 7 bases and 2 bases, there was a span of 3 bases. CDR1 and CDR2 from the germline V gene are SQVTM and ANQGSEA. This CDR3 is built from 10 residues. CDR3 residues: CSAAYNEQFF. The CDR3 DNA sequence: TGCAGCGCCGCCTACAATGAGCAGTTCTTC.

This chain uses TRBV28 with TRBJ1-1; D gene unclear. Trimming stripped 4 bases from V and 1 base from J, with 10 bases between. There are 14 residues in the CDR3. Germline CDR1 reads MDHEN; CDR2 reads SYDVKM. The CDR3 protein is CASSSPGENTEAFF. The CDR3 nucleotides are TGTGCCAGCAGTTCTCCTGGGGAGAACACTGAAGCTTTCTTT.

This chain links TRBV9 with TRBJ1-6; a possible D gene is TRBD1 (6 bases). The CDR3 runs 14 residues. Between the trimmed V and J ends, which lost 3 bases and 10 bases, there was a span of 14 bases. Germline CDR1 SGDLS, CDR2 YYNGEE. The CDR3 loop reads CASSASGEGSPLHF. The CDR3 DNA is TGTGCCAGCAGCGCCTCAGGGGAAGGATCACCCCTCCACTTT.

V is TRBV2 and J is TRBJ2-3; D not resolved. CDR1 is SNHLY and CDR2 is FYNNEI in the germline V gene. Trimming took 8 bases from V and 3 from J, leaving 12 bases between them. This CDR3 has 13 residues. The CDR3 sequence is CASGPGTTDTQYF. The CDR3 DNA follows: TGTGCCAGCGGCCCCGGTACGACAGATACGCAGTATTTT. The full variable domain, completed using reference TRBV2 and TRBJ2-3, is EPEVTQTPSHQVTQMGQEVILRCVPISNHLYFYWYRQILGQKVEFLVSFYNNEISEKSEIFDDQFSVERPDGSNFTLKIRSTKLEDSAMYFCASGPGTTDTQYFGPGTRLTVL.

This clone was observed a handful of times. V usage is TRBV6-5 and J usage is TRBJ1-1; D gene unclear. The ends were cut back, 2 bases at V and 4 bases at J, with 11 bases in the middle. Germline-derived CDR1 and CDR2 are MNHEY and SVGAGI. The CDR3 contains 14 residues. The CDR3 DNA sequence: TGTGCCAGCAGTTACCGCCTTTGGAGCACTGAAGCTTTCTTT. Translation gives CASSYRLWSTEAFF.

This clone came up once. This rearrangement joins TRBV9 to TRBJ2-5, with 8 bases that match TRBD2. Germline V lookup: CDR1 SGDLS, CDR2 YYNGEE. The CDR3 runs to 14 residues. With V trimmed by 3 bases and J by 4 bases, 5 bases remained unmatched. The CDR3 region is CASSESGGRETQYF. CDR3 sequence (DNA): TGTGCCAGCAGCGAAAGCGGGGGTAGAGAGACCCAGTACTTC.

Remarks on this clone: At one end, the junction sequence differs from germline, possibly due to a read error. Other DNA sequences in this specimen translate into the identical CDR3. The chain joins TRBV7-9 to TRBJ2-7; a weak D match, TRBD2 (6 bases). The CDR3 contains 13 residues. Germline values: CDR1 SEHNR, CDR2 FQNEAQ (reference sequence). Written as DNA, the CDR3 is TGTGCCAGCAGCCTAAAGGAGGGCTACGAACAGTACTTC. Translation gives CASSLKEGYEQYF.

The gene calls are TRBV28 and TRBJ1-2; a possible D gene is TRBD1 (5 bases). The CDR3 sequence is 16 residues long. V was cut by 0 bases and J by 1 base, with 12 bases left in between. Germline V gene sequence: CDR1 MDHEN, CDR2 SYDVKM. CDR3 nucleotides: TGTGCCAGCAGTTTATGGGGCAGGGCAGTTAACTATGGCTACACCTTC. This translates into CASSLWGRAVNYGYTF.

This clone came up a few times. CDR3 sequence (DNA): TGTGCCAGCAGTGAAAGACGGCGCGGGGAGCTGTTTTTT. Translation gives CASSERRRGELFF. The V gene is TRBV2, the J gene TRBJ2-2; unclear D gene. The germline V and J ends were trimmed by 2 bases and 7 bases, with 8 bases remaining between them. CDR1 is SNHLY and CDR2 is FYNNEI in the germline V gene. The CDR3 consists of 13 residues. Drawing the rest from reference TRBV2 and TRBJ2-2, the complete variable domain is EPEVTQTPSHQVTQMGQEVILRCVPISNHLYFYWYRQILGQKVEFLVSFYNNEISEKSEIFDDQFSVERPDGSNFTLKIRSTKLEDSAMYFCASSERRRGELFFGEGSRLTVL.

This clone occurred a few times. V usage is TRBV10-3 and J usage is TRBJ1-5; tentatively, D is TRBD1 (6 bases). The CDR3 runs 13 residues. Looked up from germline, CDR1 is ENHRY and CDR2 is SYGVKD. The V end was cut by 2 bases, the J end by 5 bases, with 7 bases between. In DNA, the CDR3 is TGTGCCATCAGTGAGAACAGGGATCAGCCCCAGCATTTT. Amino acid sequence: CAISENRDQPQHF.

The CDR3 DNA is TGTGCCAGCAGCTTAGGGACGGCTAACTATGGCTACACCTTC. Translated, it gives CASSLGTANYGYTF. The chain is built from TRBV7-9 and TRBJ1-2; the D is unclear. In germline, CDR1 is SEHNR, CDR2 FQNEAQ (reference sequence). V lost 1 base, J lost 0 bases, and 6 bases lay in between. The CDR3 length is 14 residues.

This chain connects TRBV6-1 to TRBJ2-7; 7 positions agree with TRBD1. This CDR3 has 12 amino acids. Germline CDR1 and CDR2: MNHNS and SASEGT. V trimming: 11 bases; J trimming: 3 bases; junction bases outside the gene matches: 7. CDR3 sequence reads: CAVRQGIYEQYF. The CDR3 nucleotides are TGTGCCGTTCGACAGGGCATCTACGAGCAGTACTTC.

The gene calls are TRBV7-3 and TRBJ1-2, with 8 positions matching TRBD1. Germline CDR1 SGHTA, CDR2 FQGTGA. This CDR3 has 15 amino acids. The V and J ends lost 5 bases and 4 bases, in that order; junction bases with no gene match: 9. CDR3 loop: CASSTSRDRSYGYTF. CDR3 nucleotides: TGTGCCAGCAGCACATCCCGGGACAGGTCCTATGGCTACACCTTC.

There are a few counts of this clone. The chain uses TRBV29-1 and TRBJ2-1; tentatively, D is TRBD1 or TRBD2 (5 bases each). Germline CDR1 is SQVTM and CDR2 is ANQGSEA. The CDR3 is 16 residues long. Trimming removed 2 bases at V and 0 bases at J, with 14 bases between. The CDR3 sequence is CSVEHPGRSSYNEQFF. DNA of the CDR3: TGCAGCGTTGAACATCCGGGACGTAGCTCCTACAATGAGCAGTTCTTC.

To note about this clone: This specimen includes other DNA sequences encoding the same CDR3. V and J are TRBV6-4 and TRBJ2-3; D might be TRBD1 (6 bases). Germline V gene lookup returns CDR1 MRHNA and CDR2 SNTAGT. This CDR3 region has 15 residues. Trimming removed 2 bases from V and 2 bases from J, with 11 bases in between. The chain's CDR3 is CASSDGGLLTDTQYF. For the CDR3, the DNA is TGTGCCAGCAGTGACGGGGGCCTCCTCACAGATACGCAGTATTTT.